This TCR beta chain was recovered during a study of technical replicates of blood from several donors. Measured with immunoSEQ multiplex PCR; TCRdb has only the in-frame clones, and not every one. The repertoire holds roughly 14,000 clones, with 70% to 90% as singletons. The germline V gene has CDR1 SQVTM and CDR2 ANQGSEA. J lost 11 bases, V lost 4 bases, and 9 bases had no gene match. This CDR3 has 12 residues. The rearrangement uses TRBV29-1 and TRBJ1-1; TRBD1 agrees at 8 bases. The source is a human donor in good health. Sequencing was performed on PBMCs. The CDR3 region has the DNA TGCAGCGTTGGGGTCTTGACAGGGGAGGCTTTCTTT. Protein product: CSVGVLTGEAFF.